This T cell receptor beta chain was sequenced in a study of monozygotic twins with inflammatory bowel disease (dated by TCRdb to 2018 to 2020). Regarding the research as a whole: A total of about 28 monozygotic twin pairs were included in the full study, comprising nine German pairs (four IBD-concordant, five IBD-discordant) and 19 IBD-discordant Danish pairs. Each individual had, on average, about 151 000 unique TCRalpha sequences and 181 000 unique TCRbeta sequences available for analysis. The search for disease-associated traits relied mainly on comparing, within discordant pairs, IBD patients with their genetically identical healthy co-twins. The investigation overall reported the following: The results gave no support for a single strong signal or clonotype linked to IBD. Because patients received different immunosuppressive treatments, the repertoires may have picked up extra background noise and variability between individuals. No difference in repertoire similarity was observed between concordant and discordant twins, possibly owing to limited statistical power. Compared with healthy twins, IBD patients had fewer clonotypes in common with other individuals, a difference most pronounced in patients showing signs of disease activity. The analysis was unable to tell apart different T cell subtypes. IBD patients had lower TCRbeta repertoire diversity, measured by the inverse Simpson index, than their healthy co-twins.

Library preparation employed 5' RACE. Each TCR library was prepared from 3,000 to 4,000 ng of total RNA. For each sample, cDNA synthesis with SMARTScribe reverse transcriptase was split into eight separate reactions. During cDNA synthesis, template switching was used to introduce unique molecular identifiers that contained a 6-nucleotide sample barcode. TCRalpha and TCRbeta cDNA was amplified by two nested PCRs of around 16 and 10 cycles, with bead purification after each PCR. Before amplification, the cDNA was both treated with uracil DNA-glycosylase and purified with the QIAquick PCR purification kit. The second PCR was the step at which Illumina TruSeq-compatible adapters and sample-specific barcodes were added. TapeStation and Qubit were used to check library quality and concentration, and 5 ng of each library went into the pool. Sequencing of the pooled libraries was done on an Illumina HiSeq2500 single-index Rapid Run using custom sequencing primers and 2 x 100 bp reads. The original methods were these. MiGEC version 1.2.6 was used for UMI-based consensus assembly, which corrected PCR and sequencing errors. MiXCR version 2.1.1 handled V(D)J alignment, clonotype assembly and CDR3 extraction. Gene usage, clonotype sharing and MAIT/NKT TCR abundance were normalised by analysing the top 1000, 10 000 and 20 000 clonotypes per sample. After downsampling to 27 000 UMIs, diversity was calculated as the inverse Simpson index using the vegan R package. Paired Mann-Whitney U tests on discordant twin pairs were used, with Benjamini-Hochberg multiple-testing correction. Following reprocessing of the reads by TCRdb, the data hold one row per CDR3 protein sequence and no DNA is available. What appears here as the V and J calls and clone size reflects TCRdb's work, not the paper's. The sample table gives about 440,000 distinct CDR3 sequences. The ten largest make up about 2.2% of the sample.

The germline V gene sets CDR1 to SGHRS and CDR2 to YFSETQ. The CDR3, from cysteine to phenylalanine, totals 16 residues. Nucleotide data are not available. A roughly 2.5 ml peripheral blood sample was drawn into PAXgene tubes per donor and stored at -80°C. Without T cell sorting, total RNA was isolated from whole blood using the PAXgene blood miRNA kit on an automated QIAcube. Peripheral blood from monozygotic twin pairs who were concordant or discordant for inflammatory bowel disease underwent deep TCRalpha and TCRbeta repertoire profiling using unique molecular barcoding. For every twin pair, smoking habits were documented, and each individual was categorised as a current, former or never smoker. As concerns this clonotype: Its antigen specificity is not known.

The receptor was derived from a human donor with ulcerative colitis or Crohn's disease, or a healthy co-twin of an affected twin (not recorded which). Sequenced material: blood. The sequence is built from TRBV5-1 and TRBJ2-3; the D call of TRBD2 rests on TCRdb alone, since no DNA is present to check it. The CDR3 protein sequence reads: CASSSGTSGGKDTQYF.